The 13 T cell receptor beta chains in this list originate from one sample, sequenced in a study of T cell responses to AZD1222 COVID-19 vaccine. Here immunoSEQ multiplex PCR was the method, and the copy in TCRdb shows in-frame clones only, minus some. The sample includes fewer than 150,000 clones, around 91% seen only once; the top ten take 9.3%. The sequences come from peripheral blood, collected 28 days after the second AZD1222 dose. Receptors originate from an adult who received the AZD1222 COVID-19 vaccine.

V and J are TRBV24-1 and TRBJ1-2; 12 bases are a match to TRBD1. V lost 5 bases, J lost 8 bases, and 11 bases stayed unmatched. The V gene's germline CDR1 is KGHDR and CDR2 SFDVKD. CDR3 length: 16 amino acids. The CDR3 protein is CATSAEGQGAVRGYTF. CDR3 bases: TGTGCCACCAGTGCGGAGGGACAGGGGGCTGTGCGGGGCTACACCTTC.

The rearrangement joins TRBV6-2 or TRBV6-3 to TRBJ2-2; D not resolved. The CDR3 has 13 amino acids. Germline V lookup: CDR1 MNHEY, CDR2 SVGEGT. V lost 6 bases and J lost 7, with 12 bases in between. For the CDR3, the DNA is TGTGCCAGCAGCAAGACGGGCGTCGGGGAGCTGTTTTTT. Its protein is CASSKTGVGELFF.

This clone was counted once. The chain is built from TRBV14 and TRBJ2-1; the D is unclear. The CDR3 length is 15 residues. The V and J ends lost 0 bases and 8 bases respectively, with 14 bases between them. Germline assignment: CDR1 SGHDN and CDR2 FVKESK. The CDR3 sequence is CASSQERVARDEQFF. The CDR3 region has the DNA TGTGCCAGCAGCCAAGAACGCGTGGCCCGTGATGAGCAGTTCTTC.

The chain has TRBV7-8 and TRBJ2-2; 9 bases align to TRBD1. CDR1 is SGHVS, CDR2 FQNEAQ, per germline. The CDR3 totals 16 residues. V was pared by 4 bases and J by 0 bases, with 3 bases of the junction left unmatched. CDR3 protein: CASSSGQGPNTGELFF. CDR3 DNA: TGTGCCAGCAGCTCCGGACAGGGGCCGAACACCGGGGAGCTGTTTTTT. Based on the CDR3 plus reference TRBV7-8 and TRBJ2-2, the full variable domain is GAGVSQSPRYKVAKRGQDVALRCDPISGHVSLFWYQQALGQGPEFLTYFQNEAQLDKSGLPSDRFFAERPEGSVSTLKIQRTQQEDSAVYLCASSSGQGPNTGELFFGEGSRLTVL.

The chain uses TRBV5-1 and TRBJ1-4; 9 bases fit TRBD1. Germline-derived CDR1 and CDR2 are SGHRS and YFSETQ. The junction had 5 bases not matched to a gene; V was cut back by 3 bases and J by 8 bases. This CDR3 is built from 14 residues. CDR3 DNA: TGCGCCAGCAGCTCGGGACAGGGTTCGGAAAAACTGTTTTTT. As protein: CASSSGQGSEKLFF.

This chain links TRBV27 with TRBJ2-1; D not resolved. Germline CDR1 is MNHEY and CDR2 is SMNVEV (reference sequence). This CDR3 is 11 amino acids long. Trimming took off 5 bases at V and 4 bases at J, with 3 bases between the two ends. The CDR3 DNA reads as TGTGCCAGCAGTCTGTACAATGAGCAGTTCTTC. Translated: CASSLYNEQFF.

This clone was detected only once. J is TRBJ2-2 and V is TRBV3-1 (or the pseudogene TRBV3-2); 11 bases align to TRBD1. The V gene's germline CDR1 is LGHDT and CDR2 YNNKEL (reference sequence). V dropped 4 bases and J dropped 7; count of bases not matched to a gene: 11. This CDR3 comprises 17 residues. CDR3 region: CASSRERTGGAVGELFF. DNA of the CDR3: TGTGCCAGCAGCCGTGAAAGGACAGGGGGCGCGGTCGGGGAGCTGTTTTTT.

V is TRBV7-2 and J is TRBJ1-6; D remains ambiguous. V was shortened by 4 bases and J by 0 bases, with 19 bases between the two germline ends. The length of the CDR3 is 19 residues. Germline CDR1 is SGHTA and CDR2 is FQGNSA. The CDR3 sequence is CASSSQVTLFSSYNSPLHF. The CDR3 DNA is TGTGCCAGCAGCTCGCAGGTTACCCTGTTTAGCTCCTATAATTCACCCCTCCACTTT.

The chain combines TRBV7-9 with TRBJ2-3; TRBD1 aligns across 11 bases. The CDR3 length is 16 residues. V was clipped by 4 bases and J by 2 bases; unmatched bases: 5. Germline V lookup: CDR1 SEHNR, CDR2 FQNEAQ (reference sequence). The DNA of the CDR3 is TGTGCCAGCAGCTCCGGGACAGGGGGGGTCACAGATACGCAGTATTTT. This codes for CASSSGTGGVTDTQYF.

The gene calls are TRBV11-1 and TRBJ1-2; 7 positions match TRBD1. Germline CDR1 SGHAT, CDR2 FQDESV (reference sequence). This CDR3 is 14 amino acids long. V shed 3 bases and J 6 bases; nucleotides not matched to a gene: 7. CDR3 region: CASSFRQGMDGYTF. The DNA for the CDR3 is TGTGCCAGCAGCTTTAGACAGGGTATGGATGGCTACACCTTC.

CDR3 region: CASSYERGTYNEQFF. CDR3 nucleotide sequence: TGTGCCAGCTCTTATGAGCGGGGGACCTACAATGAGCAGTTCTTC. This chain uses TRBV18 with TRBJ2-1, with 8 bases fitting TRBD2. The germline CDR1 and CDR2 sequences are KGHSH and LQKENI. The V and J ends lost 6 bases and 2 bases, in that order; junction bases with no gene match: 6. There are 15 residues in the CDR3.

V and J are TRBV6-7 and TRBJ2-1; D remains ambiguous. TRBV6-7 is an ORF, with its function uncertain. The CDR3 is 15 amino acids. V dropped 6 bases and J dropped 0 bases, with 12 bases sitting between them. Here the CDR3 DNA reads TGTGCCAGCAGCCCGACACGGAGCTCCTACAATGAGCAGTTCTTC. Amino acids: CASSPTRSSYNEQFF.

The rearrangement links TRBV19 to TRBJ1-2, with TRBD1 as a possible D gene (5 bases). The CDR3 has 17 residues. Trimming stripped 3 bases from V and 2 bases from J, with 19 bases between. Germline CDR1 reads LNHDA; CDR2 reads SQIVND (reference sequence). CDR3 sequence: CASSIPTRDLLNYGYTF. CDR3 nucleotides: TGTGCCAGTAGTATTCCAACCAGGGATCTTTTAAACTATGGCTACACCTTC. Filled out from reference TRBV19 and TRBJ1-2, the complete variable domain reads DGGITQSPKYLFRKEGQNVTLSCEQNLNHDAMYWYRQDPGQGLRLIYYSQIVNDFQKGDIAEGYSVSREKKESFPLTVTSAQKNPTAFYLCASSIPTRDLLNYGYTFGSGTRLTVV.